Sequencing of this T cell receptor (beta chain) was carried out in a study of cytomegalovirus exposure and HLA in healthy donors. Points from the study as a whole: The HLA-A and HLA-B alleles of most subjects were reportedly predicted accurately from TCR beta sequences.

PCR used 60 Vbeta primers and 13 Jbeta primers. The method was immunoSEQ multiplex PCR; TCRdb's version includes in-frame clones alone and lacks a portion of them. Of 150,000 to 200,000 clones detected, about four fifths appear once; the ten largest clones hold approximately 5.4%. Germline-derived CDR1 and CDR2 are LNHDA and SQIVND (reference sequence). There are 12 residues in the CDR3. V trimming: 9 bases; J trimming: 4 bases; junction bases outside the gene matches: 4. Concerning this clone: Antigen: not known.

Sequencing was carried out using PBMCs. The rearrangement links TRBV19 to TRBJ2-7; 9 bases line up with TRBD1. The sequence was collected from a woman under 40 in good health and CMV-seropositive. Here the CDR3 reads CASGTGIYEQYF. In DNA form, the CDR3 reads TGTGCCAGCGGGACAGGGATTTACGAGCAGTACTTC.